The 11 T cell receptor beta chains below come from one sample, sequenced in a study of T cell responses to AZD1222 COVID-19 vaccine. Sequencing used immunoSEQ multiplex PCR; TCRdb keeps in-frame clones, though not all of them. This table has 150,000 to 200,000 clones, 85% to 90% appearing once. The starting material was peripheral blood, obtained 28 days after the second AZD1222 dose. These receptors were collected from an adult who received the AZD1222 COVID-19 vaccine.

This chain's CDR3 is CASSELQGGAEAFF. CDR3 bases: TGCGCCAGCAGCGAACTACAGGGAGGTGCTGAAGCTTTCTTT. The chain carries TRBV5-1 and TRBJ1-1, with D maybe TRBD1 (6 bases). The V gene's germline CDR1 is SGHRS and CDR2 YFSETQ. CDR3 size: 14 residues. Between the trimmed V and J ends, which lost 4 bases and 6 bases, there was a span of 16 bases.

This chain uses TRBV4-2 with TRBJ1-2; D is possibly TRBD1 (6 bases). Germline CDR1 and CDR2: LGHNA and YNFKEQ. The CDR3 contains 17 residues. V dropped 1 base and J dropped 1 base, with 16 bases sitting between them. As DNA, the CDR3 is TGTGCCAGCAGCCAAGTCCCGGGGGGCGAGCTTAACTATGGCTACACCTTC. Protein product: CASSQVPGGELNYGYTF.

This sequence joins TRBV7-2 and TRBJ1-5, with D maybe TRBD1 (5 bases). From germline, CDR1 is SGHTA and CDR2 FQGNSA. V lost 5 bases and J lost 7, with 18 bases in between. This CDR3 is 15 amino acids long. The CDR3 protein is CASSLGRAGEQPQHF. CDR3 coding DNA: TGTGCCAGCAGCCTCGGCAGGGCTGGGGAACAGCCCCAGCATTTT.

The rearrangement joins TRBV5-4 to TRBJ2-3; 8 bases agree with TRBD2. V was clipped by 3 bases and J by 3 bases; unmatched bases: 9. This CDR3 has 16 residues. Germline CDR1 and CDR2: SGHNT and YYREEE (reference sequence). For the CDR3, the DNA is TGTGCCAGCAGCTCCTCTGGCGGGGGGAGGACAGATACGCAGTATTTT. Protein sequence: CASSSSGGGRTDTQYF.

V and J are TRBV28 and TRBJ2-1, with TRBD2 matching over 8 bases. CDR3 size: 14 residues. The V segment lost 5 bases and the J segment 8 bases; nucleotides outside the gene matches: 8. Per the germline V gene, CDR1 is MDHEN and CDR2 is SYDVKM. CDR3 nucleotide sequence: TGTGCCAGCAGTAGCGGGGGTGTTTACTATGAGCAGTTCTTC. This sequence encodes CASSSGGVYYEQFF.

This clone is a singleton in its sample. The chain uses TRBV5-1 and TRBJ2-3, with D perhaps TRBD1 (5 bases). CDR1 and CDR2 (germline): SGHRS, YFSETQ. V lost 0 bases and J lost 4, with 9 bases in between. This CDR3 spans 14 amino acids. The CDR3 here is CASSLGKGADTQYF. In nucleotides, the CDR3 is TGCGCCAGCAGCTTGGGCAAAGGGGCAGATACGCAGTATTTT.

The CDR3 sequence is CASSQGLSTGTDTQYF. DNA of the CDR3: TGTGCCAGCAGCCAGGGACTAAGCACTGGCACAGATACGCAGTATTTT. The chain uses TRBV3-1 (or the pseudogene TRBV3-2) and TRBJ2-3; 7 bases map to TRBD2. CDR3 length: 16 amino acids. The V segment lost 3 bases and the J segment 1 base; nucleotides outside the gene matches: 7. The germline V gene has CDR1 LGHDT and CDR2 YNNKEL (reference sequence).

The CDR3 bases are TGTGCCAGCAGTTCGCTGACAGGGGGAAACGAAAAACTGTTTTTT. Its translation: CASSSLTGGNEKLFF. The chain recombines TRBV28 with TRBJ1-4; 9 bases fit TRBD1. V shed 4 bases and J 8 bases; nucleotides not matched to a gene: 8. Germline CDR1 reads MDHEN; CDR2 reads SYDVKM. The CDR3 has 15 amino acids.

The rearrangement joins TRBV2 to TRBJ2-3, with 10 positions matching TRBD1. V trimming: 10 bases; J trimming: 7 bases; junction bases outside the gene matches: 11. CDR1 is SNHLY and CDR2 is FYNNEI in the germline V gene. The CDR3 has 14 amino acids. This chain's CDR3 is CATISTGGWHTQYF. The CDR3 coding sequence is TGTGCCACAATTTCGACAGGGGGCTGGCATACGCAGTATTTT.

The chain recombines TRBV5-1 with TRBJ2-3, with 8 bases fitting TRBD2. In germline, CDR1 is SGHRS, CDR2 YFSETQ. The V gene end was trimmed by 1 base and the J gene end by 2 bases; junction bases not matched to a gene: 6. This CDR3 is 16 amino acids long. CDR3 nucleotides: TGCGCCAGCAGCTTGCGGACTAGCAGTACCACAGATACGCAGTATTTT. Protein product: CASSLRTSSTTDTQYF.

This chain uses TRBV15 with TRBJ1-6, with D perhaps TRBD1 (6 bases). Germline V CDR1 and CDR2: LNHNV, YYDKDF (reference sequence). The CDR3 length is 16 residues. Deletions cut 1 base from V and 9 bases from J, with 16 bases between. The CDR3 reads CATSRVDSSRSSPLHF. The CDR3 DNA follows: TGTGCCACCAGCAGAGTGGACAGCTCCAGGAGTTCACCCCTCCACTTT. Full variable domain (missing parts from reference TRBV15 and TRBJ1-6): DAMVIQNPRYQVTQFGKPVTLSCSQTLNHNVMYWYQQKSSQAPKLLFHYYDKDFNNEADTPDNFQSRRPNTSFCFLDIRSPGLGDTAMYLCATSRVDSSRSSPLHFGNGTRLTVT.